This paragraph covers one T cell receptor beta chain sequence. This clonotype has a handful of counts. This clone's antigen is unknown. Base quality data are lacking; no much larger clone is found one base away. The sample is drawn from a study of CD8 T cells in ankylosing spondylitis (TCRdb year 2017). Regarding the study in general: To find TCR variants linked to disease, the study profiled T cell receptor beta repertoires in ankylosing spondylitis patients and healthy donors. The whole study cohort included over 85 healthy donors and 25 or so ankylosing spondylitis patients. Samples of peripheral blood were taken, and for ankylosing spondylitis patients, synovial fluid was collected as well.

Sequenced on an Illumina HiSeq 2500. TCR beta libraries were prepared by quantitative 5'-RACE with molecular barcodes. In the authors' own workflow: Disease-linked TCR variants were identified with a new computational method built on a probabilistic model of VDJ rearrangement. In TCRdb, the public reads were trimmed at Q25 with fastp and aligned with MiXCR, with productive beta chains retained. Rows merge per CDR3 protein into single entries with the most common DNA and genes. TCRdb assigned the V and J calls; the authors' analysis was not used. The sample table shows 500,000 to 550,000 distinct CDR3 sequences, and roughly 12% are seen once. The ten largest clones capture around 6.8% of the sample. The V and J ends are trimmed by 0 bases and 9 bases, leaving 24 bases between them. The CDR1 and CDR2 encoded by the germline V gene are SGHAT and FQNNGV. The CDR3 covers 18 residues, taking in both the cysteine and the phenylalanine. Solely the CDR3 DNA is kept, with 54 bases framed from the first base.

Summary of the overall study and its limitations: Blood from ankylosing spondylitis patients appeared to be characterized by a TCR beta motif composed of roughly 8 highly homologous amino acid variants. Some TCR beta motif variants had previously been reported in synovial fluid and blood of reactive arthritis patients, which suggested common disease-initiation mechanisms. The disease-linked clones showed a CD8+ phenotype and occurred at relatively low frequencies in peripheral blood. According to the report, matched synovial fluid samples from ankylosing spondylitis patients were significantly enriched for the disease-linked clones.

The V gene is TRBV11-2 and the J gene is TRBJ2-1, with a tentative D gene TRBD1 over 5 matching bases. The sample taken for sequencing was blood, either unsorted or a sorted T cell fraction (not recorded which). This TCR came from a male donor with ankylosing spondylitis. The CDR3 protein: CASSLDYGRGLGCCEQFF. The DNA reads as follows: TGTGCCAGCAGCTTAGACTACGGTAGGGGCCTAGGGTGCTGTGAGCAGTTCTTC.